What follows are 20 T cell receptor beta chains derived from one specimen sequenced in a study of shared clonotypes between healthy human individuals (dated by TCRdb to the early 2020s). For the CD8 naive samples, CD45RO-negative cells were positively selected for CCR7, yielding a CD45RA+CCR7+ population from which TemRA cells were excluded. The library was made by the immunoSEQ multiplex PCR assay. TCRdb retrieved this table from immuneACCESS and kept in-frame rearrangements only. Not all clones are present; in checked studies, unresolved V genes account for under half, and no reason is known for the remainder. The sample table shows 1.5 million to 2.5 million clones, and around 96% are seen once. 0.95% to 1.5% of the sample comes from the top ten. Sequenced: naive CD8+ T cells sorted from blood. What this sample's cell subset or site label stands for: CD45RA+CCR7+. The receptors come from a man aged 18 to 30 in good health.

This clone was observed a handful of times. The rearrangement uses TRBV15 and TRBJ1-2; D is undetermined. The CDR3 is 14 amino acids. V shed 0 bases and J shed 11 bases, with 16 bases lying between them. Germline V lookup: CDR1 LNHNV, CDR2 YYDKDF (reference sequence). CDR3 DNA sequence: TGTGCCACCAGCAGAGATCTGTCCGGGAACCCGTACACCTTC. Amino acids: CATSRDLSGNPYTF.

The chain carries TRBV19 and TRBJ1-5; D gene uncertain. Looked up from germline, CDR1 is LNHDA and CDR2 is SQIVND (reference sequence). Trimming took 3 bases from V and 5 from J, leaving 23 bases between them. The CDR3 is 18 amino acids. CDR3 protein: CASSIPSGEHGLHQPQHF. In DNA, the CDR3 is TGTGCCAGTAGTATCCCATCCGGGGAGCATGGGCTCCATCAGCCCCAGCATTTT.

The J gene is TRBJ1-2, the V gene TRBV19; D may be TRBD1 (6 bases). CDR1 is LNHDA, CDR2 SQIVND, per germline (reference sequence). The CDR3 consists of 12 residues. The V end lost 5 bases, the J end lost 10 bases, and 14 bases lay between the germline ends. The CDR3: CASSPRQDYYTF. CDR3 DNA sequence: TGTGCCAGTAGTCCACGACAGGATTACTACACCTTC.

Comment on this clone: The sample carries other DNA sequences with the same CDR3. This rearrangement joins TRBV11-2 to TRBJ2-7, with TRBD2 matching 7 bases. Germline CDR1 is SGHAT and CDR2 is FQNNGV. J was trimmed by 2 bases and V by 1 base; bases with no gene match: 2. The CDR3 runs to 14 residues. CDR3 amino acids: CASSLGLAAYEQYF. In DNA, the CDR3 is TGTGCCAGCAGCTTAGGCCTAGCGGCCTACGAGCAGTACTTC. Supplemented by reference TRBV11-2 and TRBJ2-7, the full variable domain reads EAGVAQSPRYKIIEKRQSVAFWCNPISGHATLYWYQQILGQGPKLLIQFQNNGVVDDSQLPKDRFSAERLKGVDSTLKIQPAKLEDSAVYLCASSLGLAAYEQYFGPGTRLTVT.

The gene calls are TRBV2 and TRBJ2-6, with a weak D call TRBD1 (6 bases). V was trimmed by 3 bases and J by 1 base, leaving 10 bases between them. Germline V gene sequence: CDR1 SNHLY, CDR2 FYNNEI. The CDR3 sequence is 16 residues long. CDR3 sequence: CASSDQGISGANVLTF. The CDR3 DNA follows: TGTGCCAGCAGTGACCAGGGGATTTCTGGGGCCAACGTCCTGACTTTC.

This clone was found once. The chain links TRBV27 to TRBJ2-3, with D perhaps being TRBD1 or TRBD2 (5 bases each). CDR1 is MNHEY, CDR2 SMNVEV, per germline (reference sequence). V lost 3 bases to trimming and J lost 9 bases, with 13 bases between them. The CDR3 is made up of 13 amino acids. The CDR3 DNA sequence: TGTGCCAGCAGTTTTTCTAGGTGGGACACGCAGTATTTT. Protein sequence: CASSFSRWDTQYF.

V gene TRBV7-9 combines with J gene TRBJ2-3; D gene uncertain. V gave up 3 bases and J gave up 4 bases, with 8 bases separating them. CDR3 length equals 13 residues. Germline CDR1 is SEHNR and CDR2 is FQNEAQ (reference sequence). For the CDR3, the DNA is TGTGCCAGCAGCTTCCCCCCGGCAGATACGCAGTATTTT. Protein: CASSFPPADTQYF. The complete variable domain, with remaining parts taken from reference TRBV7-9 and TRBJ2-3, reads DTGVSQNPRHKITKRGQNVTFRCDPISEHNRLYWYRQTLGQGPEFLTYFQNEAQLEKSRLLSDRFSAERPKGSFSTLEIQRTEQGDSAMYLCASSFPPADTQYFGPGTRLTVL.

The chain joins TRBV27 to TRBJ2-2; tentative D call: TRBD2 (6 bases). The CDR3 contains 14 residues. Deletions cut 2 bases from V and 3 bases from J, with 7 bases between. The germline V gene encodes CDR1 MNHEY and CDR2 SMNVEV (reference sequence). The CDR3: CASSLSGHTGELFF. The CDR3 DNA is TGTGCCAGCAGTTTAAGCGGGCACACCGGGGAGCTGTTTTTT.

This clone appeared once. CDR3 nucleotides: TGTGCCAGCAACCAAGTCCTCGGTGGAGGGGATGAGCAGTTCTTC. Encoded protein: CASNQVLGGGDEQFF. The gene calls are TRBV5-6 and TRBJ2-1; D possibly corresponds to TRBD2 (6 bases). V lost 6 bases to trimming and J lost 8 bases, with 21 bases between them. The CDR3 consists of 15 residues. In germline, CDR1 is SGHDT, CDR2 YYEEEE.

This rearrangement joins TRBV5-4 to TRBJ2-7; D not resolved. Trimming took off 1 base at V and 2 bases at J, with 10 bases between the two ends. The CDR3 length is 14 residues. Germline assignment: CDR1 SGHNT and CDR2 YYREEE (reference sequence). CDR3 in DNA: TGTGCCAGCAGCTTGATCGCTCAGCCCTACGAGCAGTACTTC. This translates into CASSLIAQPYEQYF.

The chain employs TRBV7-9 and TRBJ2-2; TRBD1 agrees at 7 bases. This CDR3 is 16 amino acids long. Looked up from germline, CDR1 is SEHNR and CDR2 is FQNEAQ (reference sequence). V lost 4 bases and J lost 4; bases outside the gene matches: 9. The CDR3 loop reads CASSWDRQGFTGELFF. The CDR3 DNA reads TGTGCCAGCAGCTGGGACCGACAGGGATTCACCGGGGAGCTGTTTTTT. The variable domain in full, with the rest retrieved from reference TRBV7-9 and TRBJ2-2, is DTGVSQNPRHKITKRGQNVTFRCDPISEHNRLYWYRQTLGQGPEFLTYFQNEAQLEKSRLLSDRFSAERPKGSFSTLEIQRTEQGDSAMYLCASSWDRQGFTGELFFGEGSRLTVL.

V is TRBV5-1 and J is TRBJ2-7; D ambiguous. Germline CDR1 is SGHRS and CDR2 is YFSETQ. Trimming removed 2 bases from V and 6 bases from J, with 12 bases in between. The CDR3 totals 13 residues. This chain's CDR3 is CASSFGLSTEQYF. The CDR3 nucleotides are TGCGCCAGCAGCTTCGGCCTATCGACCGAGCAGTACTTC.

The gene calls are TRBV9 and TRBJ1-3, with a possible D match to TRBD1 (6 bases). CDR1 is SGDLS and CDR2 is YYNGEE in the germline V gene. The CDR3 sequence is 14 residues long. V shed 7 bases and J shed 0 bases, with 11 bases lying between them. The CDR3 loop is CASSDRISGNTIYF. CDR3 coding DNA: TGTGCCAGCTCCGACAGGATCTCTGGAAACACCATATATTTT.

This sequence joins TRBV9 and TRBJ2-7, with D hard to call. The CDR3 has 13 residues. V gave up 0 bases and J gave up 3 bases, with 7 bases separating them. Per the germline V gene, CDR1 is SGDLS and CDR2 is YYNGEE. The CDR3 DNA reads TGTGCCAGCAGCGTAGGGAGTCACTACGAGCAGTACTTC. It codes for CASSVGSHYEQYF.

The chain carries TRBV6-5 and TRBJ2-5; 7 bases agree with TRBD1. Per germline, CDR1 MNHEY and CDR2 SVGAGI. Trimming removed 1 base from V and 2 bases from J; junction bases left unmatched: 1. The CDR3 has 14 amino acids. The CDR3 coding sequence is TGTGCCAGCAGTTACTGGGGACAGCAAGAGACCCAGTACTTC. Amino acids: CASSYWGQQETQYF.

The chain links TRBV19 to TRBJ2-2; perhaps TRBD2 as D (5 bases). The CDR3 extends over 13 amino acids. Germline assignment: CDR1 LNHDA and CDR2 SQIVND (reference sequence). V gave up 6 bases and J gave up 3 bases, with 8 bases separating them. The CDR3 region is CASRGDDTGELFF. The CDR3 nucleotides read TGTGCCAGTAGGGGAGATGACACCGGGGAGCTGTTTTTT. The variable domain in full, with the rest retrieved from reference TRBV19 and TRBJ2-2, is DGGITQSPKYLFRKEGQNVTLSCEQNLNHDAMYWYRQDPGQGLRLIYYSQIVNDFQKGDIAEGYSVSREKKESFPLTVTSAQKNPTAFYLCASRGDDTGELFFGEGSRLTVL.

The chain combines TRBV7-8 with TRBJ1-1; 9 bases are shared with TRBD1. Germline CDR1 is SGHVS and CDR2 is FQNEAQ. Losses at the gene ends were 2 bases for V and 4 bases for J; bases not matched to a gene: 8. This CDR3 is 16 amino acids long. The chain's CDR3 is CASSLWWTGEGTEAFF. DNA for the CDR3: TGTGCCAGCAGCTTATGGTGGACAGGGGAGGGCACTGAAGCTTTCTTT. Full variable domain (outside the CDR3, taken from reference TRBV7-8 and TRBJ1-1): GAGVSQSPRYKVAKRGQDVALRCDPISGHVSLFWYQQALGQGPEFLTYFQNEAQLDKSGLPSDRFFAERPEGSVSTLKIQRTQQEDSAVYLCASSLWWTGEGTEAFFGQGTRLTVV.

This rearrangement joins TRBV13 to TRBJ2-3; D is uncertain. In germline, CDR1 is PRHDT, CDR2 FYEKMQ (reference sequence). The V gene lost 5 bases and the J gene lost 4 bases, with 7 bases spanning the gap. This CDR3 spans 12 amino acids. The CDR3 nucleotides read TGTGCCAGCAGCAAAGAAGCAGATACGCAGTATTTT. Protein: CASSKEADTQYF.

CDR3 in amino acids: CASSPRVGFETQYF. The CDR3 nucleotides read TGTGCCAGCAGCCCAAGGGTAGGGTTCGAGACCCAGTACTTC. The V gene is TRBV7-9, the J gene TRBJ2-5; D gene ambiguous. V lost 5 bases, J lost 5 bases, and 15 bases lay in between. This CDR3 is 14 amino acids long. Germline lookup yields CDR1 SEHNR and CDR2 FQNEAQ (reference sequence).

The chain joins TRBV5-1 to TRBJ2-2, with unresolved D. Germline V gives CDR1 SGHRS, CDR2 YFSETQ. CDR3 length: 14 residues. This CDR3 is CACGAQANTGELFF. Here the CDR3 DNA reads TGCGCTTGTGGAGCGCAAGCGAACACCGGGGAGCTGTTTTTT.